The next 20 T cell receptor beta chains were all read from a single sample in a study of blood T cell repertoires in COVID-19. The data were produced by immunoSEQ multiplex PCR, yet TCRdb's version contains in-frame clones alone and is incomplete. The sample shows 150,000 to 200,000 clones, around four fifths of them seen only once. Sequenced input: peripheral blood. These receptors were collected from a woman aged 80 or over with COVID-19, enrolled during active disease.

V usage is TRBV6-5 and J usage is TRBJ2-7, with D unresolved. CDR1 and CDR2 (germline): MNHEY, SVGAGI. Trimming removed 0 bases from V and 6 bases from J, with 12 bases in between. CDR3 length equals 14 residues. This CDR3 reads CASSYSRAQSEQYF. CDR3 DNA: TGTGCCAGCAGTTACTCTAGAGCACAGAGCGAGCAGTACTTC.

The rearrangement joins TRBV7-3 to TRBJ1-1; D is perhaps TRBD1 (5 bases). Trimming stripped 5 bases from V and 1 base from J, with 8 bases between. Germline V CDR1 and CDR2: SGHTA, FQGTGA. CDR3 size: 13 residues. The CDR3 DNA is TGTGCCAGCAGCCAGGGTCGGAACACTGAAGCTTTCTTT. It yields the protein CASSQGRNTEAFF.

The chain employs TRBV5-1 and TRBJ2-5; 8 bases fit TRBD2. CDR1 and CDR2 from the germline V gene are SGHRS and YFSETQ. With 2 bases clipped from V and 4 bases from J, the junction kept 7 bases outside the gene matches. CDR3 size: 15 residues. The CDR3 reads CASSFLAGSGETQYF. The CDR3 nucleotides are TGCGCCAGCAGCTTTCTAGCGGGTTCGGGAGAGACCCAGTACTTC.

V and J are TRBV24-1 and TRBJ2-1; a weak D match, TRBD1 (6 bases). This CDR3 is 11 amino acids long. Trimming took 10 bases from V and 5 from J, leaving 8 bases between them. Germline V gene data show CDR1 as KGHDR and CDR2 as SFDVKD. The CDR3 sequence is CATNRDNEQFF. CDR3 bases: TGTGCCACTAACAGGGACAATGAGCAGTTCTTC.

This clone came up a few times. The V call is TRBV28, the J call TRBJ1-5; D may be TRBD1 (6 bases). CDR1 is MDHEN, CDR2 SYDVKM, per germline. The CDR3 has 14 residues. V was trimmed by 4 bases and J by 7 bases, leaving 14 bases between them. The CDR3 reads CASSSDGTRQPQHF. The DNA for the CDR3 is TGTGCCAGCAGTTCCGACGGGACAAGACAGCCCCAGCATTTT.

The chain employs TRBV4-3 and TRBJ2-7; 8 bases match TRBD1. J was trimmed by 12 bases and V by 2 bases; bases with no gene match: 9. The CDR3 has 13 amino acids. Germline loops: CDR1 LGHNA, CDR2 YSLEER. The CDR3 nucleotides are TGCGCCAGCAGCCAACATCTCCACAGGGGGTTGTACTTC. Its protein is CASSQHLHRGLYF.

The CDR3 DNA reads as TGTGCCAGCTCAAGGGGGACAGGGGGAAATCGGGAGCAGTACTTC. Translating gives CASSRGTGGNREQYF. The chain joins TRBV18 to TRBJ2-7, with TRBD1 matching 11 bases. Germline V gives CDR1 KGHSH, CDR2 LQKENI. The V segment lost 5 bases and the J segment 7 bases; nucleotides outside the gene matches: 10. The CDR3 consists of 15 residues.

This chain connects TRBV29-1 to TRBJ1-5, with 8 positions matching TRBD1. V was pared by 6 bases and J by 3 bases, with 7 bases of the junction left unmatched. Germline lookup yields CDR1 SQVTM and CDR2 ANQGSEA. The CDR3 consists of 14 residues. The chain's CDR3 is CSVPGTGHNQPQHF. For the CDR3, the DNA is TGCAGCGTCCCTGGGACAGGTCACAATCAGCCCCAGCATTTT.

The DNA for the CDR3 is TGTGCCAGCAGTGCACAGACAGGGGTGCGAGAGACCCAGTACTTC. Translating it yields CASSAQTGVRETQYF. The rearrangement uses TRBV25-1 and TRBJ2-5; 8 bases are shared with TRBD1. J was trimmed by 4 bases and V by 4 bases; bases with no gene match: 8. The CDR3 covers 15 residues. The germline CDR1 and CDR2 sequences are MGHDK and SYGVNS.

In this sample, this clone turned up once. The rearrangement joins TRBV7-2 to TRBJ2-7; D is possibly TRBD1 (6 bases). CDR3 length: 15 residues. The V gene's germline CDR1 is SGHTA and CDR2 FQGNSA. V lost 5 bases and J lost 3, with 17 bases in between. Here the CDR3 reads CASSPRQVLGYEQYF. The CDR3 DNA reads TGTGCCAGCAGCCCGCGACAGGTTTTAGGCTACGAGCAGTACTTC.

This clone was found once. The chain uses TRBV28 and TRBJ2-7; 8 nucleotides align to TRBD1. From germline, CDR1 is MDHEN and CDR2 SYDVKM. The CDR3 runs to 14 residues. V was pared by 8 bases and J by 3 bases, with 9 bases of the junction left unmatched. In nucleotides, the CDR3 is TGTGCCAGCGGGGCGGGGACAGGACTCTACGAGCAGTACTTC. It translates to CASGAGTGLYEQYF.

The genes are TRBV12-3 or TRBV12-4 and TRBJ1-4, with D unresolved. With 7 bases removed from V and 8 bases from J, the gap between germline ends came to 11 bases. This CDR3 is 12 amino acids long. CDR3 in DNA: TGTGCCAGCAACTTGGGGAGGGAAAAACTGTTTTTT. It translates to CASNLGREKLFF.

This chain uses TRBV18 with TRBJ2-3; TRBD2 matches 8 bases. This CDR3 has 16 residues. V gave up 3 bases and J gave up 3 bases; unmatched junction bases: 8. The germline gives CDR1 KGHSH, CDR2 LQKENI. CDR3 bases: TGTGCCAGCTCACCGAGCCGGGGGGGGCGAACAGATACGCAGTATTTT. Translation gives CASSPSRGGRTDTQYF.

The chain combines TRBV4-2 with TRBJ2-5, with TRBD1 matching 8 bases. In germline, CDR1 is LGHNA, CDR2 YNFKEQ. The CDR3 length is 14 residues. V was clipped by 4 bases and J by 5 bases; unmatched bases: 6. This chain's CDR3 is CASSPSGGQETQYF. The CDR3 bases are TGTGCCAGCAGCCCCTCAGGGGGCCAGGAGACCCAGTACTTC.

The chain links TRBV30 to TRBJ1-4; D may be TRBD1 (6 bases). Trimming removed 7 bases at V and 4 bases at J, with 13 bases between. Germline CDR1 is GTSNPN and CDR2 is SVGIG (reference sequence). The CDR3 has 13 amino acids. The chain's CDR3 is CASHRVNNEKLFF. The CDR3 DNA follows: TGTGCCTCCCACAGGGTCAATAATGAAAAACTGTTTTTT.

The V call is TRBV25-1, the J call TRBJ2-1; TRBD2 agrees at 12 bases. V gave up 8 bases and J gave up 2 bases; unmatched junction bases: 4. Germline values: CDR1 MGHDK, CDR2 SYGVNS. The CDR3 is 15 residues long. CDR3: CASGPSGRAYNEQFF. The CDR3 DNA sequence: TGTGCCAGCGGGCCTAGCGGGAGGGCCTACAATGAGCAGTTCTTC.

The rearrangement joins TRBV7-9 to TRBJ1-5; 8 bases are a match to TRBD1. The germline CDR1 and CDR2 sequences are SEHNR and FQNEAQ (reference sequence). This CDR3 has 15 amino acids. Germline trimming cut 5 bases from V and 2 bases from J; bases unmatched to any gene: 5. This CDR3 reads CASSGQGGGNQPQHF. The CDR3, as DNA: TGTGCCAGCAGCGGACAGGGAGGAGGCAATCAGCCCCAGCATTTT.

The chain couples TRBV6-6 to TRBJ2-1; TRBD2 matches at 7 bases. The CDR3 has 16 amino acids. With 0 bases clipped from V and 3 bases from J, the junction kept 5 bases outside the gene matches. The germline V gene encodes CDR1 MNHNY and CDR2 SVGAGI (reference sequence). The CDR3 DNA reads TGTGCCAGCAGTTACTCTGCGGGAGTGGGCTACAATGAGCAGTTCTTC. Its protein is CASSYSAGVGYNEQFF.

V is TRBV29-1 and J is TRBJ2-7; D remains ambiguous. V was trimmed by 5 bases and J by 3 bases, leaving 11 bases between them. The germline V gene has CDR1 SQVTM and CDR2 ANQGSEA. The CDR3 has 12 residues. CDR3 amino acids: CSVKLSDYEQYF. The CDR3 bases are TGCAGCGTTAAACTATCCGACTACGAGCAGTACTTC.

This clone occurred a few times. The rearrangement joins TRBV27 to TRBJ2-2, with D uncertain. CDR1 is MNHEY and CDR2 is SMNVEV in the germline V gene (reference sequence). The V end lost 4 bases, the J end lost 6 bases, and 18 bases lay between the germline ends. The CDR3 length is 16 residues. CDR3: CASSYGSSASAGELFF. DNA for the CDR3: TGTGCCAGCAGTTATGGGTCGTCGGCTAGTGCCGGGGAGCTGTTTTTT.